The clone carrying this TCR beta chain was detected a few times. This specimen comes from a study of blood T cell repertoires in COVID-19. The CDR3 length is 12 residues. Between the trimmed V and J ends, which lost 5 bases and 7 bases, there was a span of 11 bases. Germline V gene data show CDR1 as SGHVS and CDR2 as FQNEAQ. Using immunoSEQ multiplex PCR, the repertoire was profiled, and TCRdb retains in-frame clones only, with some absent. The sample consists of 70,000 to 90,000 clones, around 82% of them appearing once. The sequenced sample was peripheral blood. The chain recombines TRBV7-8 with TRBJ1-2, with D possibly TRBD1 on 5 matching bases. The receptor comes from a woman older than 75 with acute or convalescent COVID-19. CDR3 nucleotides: TGTGCCAGCAGCCCAGGGTTAGCTGGCTACACCTTC. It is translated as CASSPGLAGYTF.